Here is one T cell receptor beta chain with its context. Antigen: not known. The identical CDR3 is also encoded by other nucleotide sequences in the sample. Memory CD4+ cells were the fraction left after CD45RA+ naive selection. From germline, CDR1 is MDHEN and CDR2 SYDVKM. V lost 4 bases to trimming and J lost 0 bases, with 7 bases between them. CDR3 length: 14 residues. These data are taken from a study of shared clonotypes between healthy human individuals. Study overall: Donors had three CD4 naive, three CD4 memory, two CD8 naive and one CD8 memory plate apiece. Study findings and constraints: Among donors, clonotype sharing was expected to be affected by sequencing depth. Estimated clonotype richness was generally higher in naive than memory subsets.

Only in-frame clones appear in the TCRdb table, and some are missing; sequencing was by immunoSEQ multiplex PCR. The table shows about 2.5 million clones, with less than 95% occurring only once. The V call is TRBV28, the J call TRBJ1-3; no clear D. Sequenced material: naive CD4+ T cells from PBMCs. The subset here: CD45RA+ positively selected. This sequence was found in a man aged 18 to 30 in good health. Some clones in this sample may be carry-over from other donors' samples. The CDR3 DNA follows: TGTGCCAGCAGTTCGAGGTTCTCTGGAAACACCATATATTTT. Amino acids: CASSSRFSGNTIYF.